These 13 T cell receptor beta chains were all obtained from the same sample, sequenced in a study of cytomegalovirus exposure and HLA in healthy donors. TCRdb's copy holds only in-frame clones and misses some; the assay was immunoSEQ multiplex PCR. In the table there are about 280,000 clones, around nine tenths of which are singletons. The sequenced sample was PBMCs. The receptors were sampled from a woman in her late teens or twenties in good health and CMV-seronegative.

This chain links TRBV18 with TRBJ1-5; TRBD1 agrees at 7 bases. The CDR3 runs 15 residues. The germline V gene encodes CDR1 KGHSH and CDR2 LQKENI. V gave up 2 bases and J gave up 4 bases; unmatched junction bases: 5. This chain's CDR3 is CASSPSGQRNQPQHF. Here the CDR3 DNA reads TGTGCCAGCTCACCATCGGGACAGAGAAATCAGCCCCAGCATTTT.

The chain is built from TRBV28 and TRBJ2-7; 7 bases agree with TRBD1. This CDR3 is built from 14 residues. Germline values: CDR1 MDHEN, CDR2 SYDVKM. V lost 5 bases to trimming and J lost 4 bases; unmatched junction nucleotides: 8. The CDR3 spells CASSGTGDIYEQYF. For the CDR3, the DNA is TGTGCCAGCAGTGGCACAGGGGACATATACGAGCAGTACTTC.

CDR3 loop: CATSRDSWRENTGELFF. CDR3 sequence (DNA): TGTGCCACCAGCAGAGATAGTTGGCGGGAGAACACCGGGGAGCTGTTTTTT. This chain joins TRBV15 and TRBJ2-2; maybe TRBD2 (6 bases). V lost 0 bases, J lost 1 base, and 12 bases lay in between. Germline V gene sequence: CDR1 LNHNV, CDR2 YYDKDF (reference sequence). This CDR3 region has 17 residues.

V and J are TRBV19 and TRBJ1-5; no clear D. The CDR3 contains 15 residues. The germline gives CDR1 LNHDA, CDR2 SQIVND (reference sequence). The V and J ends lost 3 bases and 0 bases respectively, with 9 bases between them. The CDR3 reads CASSIGGDSNQPQHF. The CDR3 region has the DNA TGTGCCAGTAGTATCGGCGGAGATAGCAATCAGCCCCAGCATTTT.

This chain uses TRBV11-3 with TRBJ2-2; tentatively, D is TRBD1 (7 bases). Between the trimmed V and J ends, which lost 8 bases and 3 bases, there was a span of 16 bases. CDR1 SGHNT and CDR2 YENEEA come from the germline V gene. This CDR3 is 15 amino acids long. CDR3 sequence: CASQRRGPYTGELFF. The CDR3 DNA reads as TGTGCCAGCCAGCGGAGGGGGCCGTACACCGGGGAGCTGTTTTTT. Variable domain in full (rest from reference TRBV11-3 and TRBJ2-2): EAGVVQSPRYKIIEKKQPVAFWCNPISGHNTLYWYLQNLGQGPELLIRYENEEAVDDSQLPKDRFSAERLKGVDSTLKIQPAELGDSAVYLCASQRRGPYTGELFFGEGSRLTVL.

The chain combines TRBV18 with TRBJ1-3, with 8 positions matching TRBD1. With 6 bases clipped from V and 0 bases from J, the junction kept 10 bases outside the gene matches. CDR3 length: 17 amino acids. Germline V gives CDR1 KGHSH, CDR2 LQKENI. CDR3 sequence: CASSTGVQLVSGNTIYF. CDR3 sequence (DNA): TGTGCCAGCTCGACAGGGGTTCAACTCGTCTCTGGAAACACCATATATTTT.

The CDR3 loop is CASSKGGGVLVNTEAFF. In DNA, the CDR3 is TGTGCCAGCAGCAAAGGCGGAGGGGTCCTAGTGAACACTGAAGCTTTCTTT. This sequence joins TRBV21-1 and TRBJ1-1. TRBV21-1 is a known pseudogene. CDR3 size: 17 residues.

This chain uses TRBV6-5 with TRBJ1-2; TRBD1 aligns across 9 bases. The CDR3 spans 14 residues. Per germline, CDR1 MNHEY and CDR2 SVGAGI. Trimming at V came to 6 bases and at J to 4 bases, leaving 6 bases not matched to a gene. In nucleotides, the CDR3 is TGTGCCAGCAGCCCACCGGGACAGGGCTATGGCTACACCTTC. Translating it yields CASSPPGQGYGYTF.

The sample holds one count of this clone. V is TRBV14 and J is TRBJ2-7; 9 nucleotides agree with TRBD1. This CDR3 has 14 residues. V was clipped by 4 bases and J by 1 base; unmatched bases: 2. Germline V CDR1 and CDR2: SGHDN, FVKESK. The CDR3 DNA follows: TGTGCCAGCAGCCCTGGACAGGGGTCCTACGAGCAGTACTTC. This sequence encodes CASSPGQGSYEQYF.

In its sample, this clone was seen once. The CDR3, as DNA: TGTGCCAGTAGTATTTGGGACAGGGTCCCTTCCACCTATGGCTACACCTTC. Translating gives CASSIWDRVPSTYGYTF. V gene TRBV19 combines with J gene TRBJ1-2, with 9 bases aligning to TRBD1. J was trimmed by 4 bases and V by 3 bases; bases with no gene match: 12. CDR1 is LNHDA and CDR2 is SQIVND in the germline V gene (reference sequence). This CDR3 spans 17 amino acids.

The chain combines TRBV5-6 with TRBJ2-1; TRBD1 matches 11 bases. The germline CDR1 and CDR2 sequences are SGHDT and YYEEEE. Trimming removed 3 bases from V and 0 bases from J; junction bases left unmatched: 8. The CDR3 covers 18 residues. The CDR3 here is CASSSGQGVPSSYNEQFF. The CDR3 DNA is TGTGCCAGCAGCTCGGGACAGGGGGTCCCCAGCTCCTACAATGAGCAGTTCTTC.

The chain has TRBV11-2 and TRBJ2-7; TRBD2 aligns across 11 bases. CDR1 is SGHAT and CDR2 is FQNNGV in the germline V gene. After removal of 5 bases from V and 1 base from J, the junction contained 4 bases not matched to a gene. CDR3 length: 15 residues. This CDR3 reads CASSGTSGRSYEQYF. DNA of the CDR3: TGTGCCAGCAGCGGCACTAGCGGGAGATCCTACGAGCAGTACTTC.

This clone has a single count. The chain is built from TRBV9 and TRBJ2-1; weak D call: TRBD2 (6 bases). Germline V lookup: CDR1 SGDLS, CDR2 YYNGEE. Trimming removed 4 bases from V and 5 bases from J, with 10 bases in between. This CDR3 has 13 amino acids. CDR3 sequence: CASSRDWNNEQFF. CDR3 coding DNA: TGTGCCAGCAGCAGGGACTGGAACAATGAGCAGTTCTTC.